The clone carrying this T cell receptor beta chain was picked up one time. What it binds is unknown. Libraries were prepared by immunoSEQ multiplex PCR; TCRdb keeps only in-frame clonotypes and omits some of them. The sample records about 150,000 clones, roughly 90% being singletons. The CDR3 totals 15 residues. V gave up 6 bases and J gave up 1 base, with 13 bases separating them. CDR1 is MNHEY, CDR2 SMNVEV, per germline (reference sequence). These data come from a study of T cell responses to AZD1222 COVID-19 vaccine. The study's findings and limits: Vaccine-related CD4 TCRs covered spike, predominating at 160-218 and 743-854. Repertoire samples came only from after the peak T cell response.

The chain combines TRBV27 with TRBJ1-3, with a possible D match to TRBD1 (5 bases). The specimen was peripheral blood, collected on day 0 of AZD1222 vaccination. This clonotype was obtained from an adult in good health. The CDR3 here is CASRTTAASGNTIYF. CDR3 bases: TGTGCCAGCAGGACGACAGCGGCATCTGGAAACACCATATATTTT.